These T cell receptor beta chains were read from a single sample in a study of blood T cells in healthy people across ages. TCRdb reprocessed the 5' RACE reads via MiXCR and lists one record per CDR3 protein. The repertoire holds approximately 1,000,000 distinct CDR3 sequences, with more than 30% as singletons. The sequenced sample consisted of blood. These receptors were collected from a man between 18 and 29 years old in good health. The CDR3 runs from the conserved cysteine through the conserved F or W. Fields, in order: V gene, J gene, D gene, clone size, CDR3 protein, CDR3 DNA. D genes are given only for firm matches. The listing skips clone size in some rows; elsewhere it reads once, few, many or a size class.

v_call: TRBV6-5
j_call: TRBJ2-7
d_call: NA
clone_size: NA
cdr3_aa: CASTSDITYEQYF
cdr3_nt: TGTGCCAGCACCTCAGACATTACCTACGAGCAGTACTTC

v_call: TRBV12-3/TRBV12-4
j_call: TRBJ2-4
d_call: TRBD2
clone_size: NA
cdr3_aa: CASSFGGALNDQYF
cdr3_nt: TGTGCCAGCAGTTTCGGGGGGGCCTTAAACGATCAGTACTTC

v_call: TRBV25-1
j_call: TRBJ1-3
d_call: NA
clone_size: few
cdr3_aa: CASSESGNTIYF
cdr3_nt: TGTGCCAGCAGTGAGTCTGGAAACACCATATATTTT

v_call: TRBV2
j_call: TRBJ1-1
d_call: NA
clone_size: NA
cdr3_aa: CASRSTGKTEAFF
cdr3_nt: TGTGCCAGCAGGAGTACAGGAAAAACTGAAGCTTTCTTT

v_call: TRBV29-1
j_call: TRBJ2-1
d_call: NA
clone_size: many
cdr3_aa: CSVRGSYNEQFF
cdr3_nt: TGCAGCGTTCGCGGCAGCTACAATGAGCAGTTCTTC

v_call: TRBV12-3/TRBV12-4
j_call: TRBJ2-1
d_call: NA
clone_size: NA
cdr3_aa: CASSSRLIGFSPEQFF
cdr3_nt: TGTGCCAGCAGTTCGCGACTGATCGGGTTTTCTCCTGAGCAGTTCTTC

v_call: TRBV12-3/TRBV12-4
j_call: TRBJ1-2
d_call: NA
clone_size: NA
cdr3_aa: CASSRGTADGYTF
cdr3_nt: TGTGCCAGCAGCCGCGGGACGGCTGATGGCTACACCTTC

v_call: TRBV3-1
j_call: TRBJ1-5
d_call: NA
clone_size: NA
cdr3_aa: CVSSLFRDRQPQHF
cdr3_nt: TGTGTCAGCAGCCTGTTTAGGGATCGGCAGCCCCAGCATTTT

v_call: TRBV29-1
j_call: TRBJ2-1
d_call: NA
clone_size: NA
cdr3_aa: CSVEGLPRLTYNEQFF
cdr3_nt: TGCAGCGTTGAGGGGTTACCGCGACTCACCTACAATGAGCAGTTCTTC

v_call: TRBV7-9
j_call: TRBJ1-1
d_call: NA
clone_size: NA
cdr3_aa: CASSLGNAEAFF
cdr3_nt: TGTGCCAGCAGCCTGGGGAACGCTGAAGCTTTCTTT

v_call: TRBV7-9
j_call: TRBJ2-2
d_call: NA
clone_size: NA
cdr3_aa: CASSFKGRGVFTGELFF
cdr3_nt: TGTGCCAGCAGCTTTAAAGGCAGGGGAGTTTTCACCGGGGAGCTGTTTTTT

v_call: TRBV6-5
j_call: TRBJ1-6
d_call: NA
clone_size: NA
cdr3_aa: CASQNYNSPLHF
cdr3_nt: TGTGCCAGCCAAAACTATAATTCACCCCTCCACTTT

v_call: TRBV7-2
j_call: TRBJ1-5
d_call: TRBD1
clone_size: NA
cdr3_aa: CASTPRGRGLGNQPQHF
cdr3_nt: TGTGCCAGCACCCCGAGGGGCAGGGGGCTCGGAAATCAGCCCCAGCATTTT

v_call: TRBV4-1
j_call: TRBJ2-5
d_call: NA
clone_size: NA
cdr3_aa: CASSQSAGARETQYF
cdr3_nt: TGCGCCAGCAGCCAATCCGCAGGGGCTCGAGAGACCCAGTACTTC

v_call: TRBV5-1
j_call: TRBJ1-1
d_call: NA
clone_size: NA
cdr3_aa: CASSWTPGNTEAFF
cdr3_nt: TGCGCCAGCAGCTGGACACCTGGGAACACTGAAGCTTTCTTT

v_call: TRBV6-5
j_call: TRBJ2-3
d_call: TRBD1
clone_size: NA
cdr3_aa: CASSYGQGAPLITDTQYF
cdr3_nt: TGTGCCAGCAGTTACGGGCAGGGGGCCCCTCTAATCACAGATACGCAGTATTTT

v_call: TRBV5-1
j_call: TRBJ2-7
d_call: NA
clone_size: NA
cdr3_aa: CASTDSDSYNEQYF
cdr3_nt: TGCGCCAGCACCGACAGTGACTCCTACAATGAGCAGTACTTC

v_call: TRBV11-1
j_call: TRBJ2-7
d_call: NA
clone_size: NA
cdr3_aa: CASGLGTTFVNEQYF
cdr3_nt: TGTGCCAGCGGCTTAGGGACCACTTTTGTCAACGAGCAGTACTTC

v_call: TRBV7-2
j_call: TRBJ1-5
d_call: NA
clone_size: NA
cdr3_aa: CTSSLLGASNQPQHF
cdr3_nt: TGTACCAGCAGCTTATTGGGGGCCTCCAATCAGCCCCAGCATTTT

v_call: TRBV3-1
j_call: TRBJ1-1
d_call: NA
clone_size: NA
cdr3_aa: CASSQEIRSEAFF
cdr3_nt: TGTGCCAGCAGCCAAGAGATCCGGAGTGAAGCTTTCTTT

v_call: TRBV11-2
j_call: TRBJ2-5
d_call: NA
clone_size: NA
cdr3_aa: CTSSLGYGRETQYF
cdr3_nt: TGTACCAGCAGCTTAGGATACGGTCGGGAGACCCAGTACTTC

v_call: TRBV7-2
j_call: TRBJ1-1
d_call: NA
clone_size: NA
cdr3_aa: CASSRGLNEAFF
cdr3_nt: TGTGCCAGCAGCCGGGGACTCAATGAAGCTTTCTTT

v_call: TRBV5-1
j_call: TRBJ2-3
d_call: TRBD2
clone_size: NA
cdr3_aa: CASSLWTSGGNTDTQYF
cdr3_nt: TGCGCCAGCAGCTTGTGGACTAGCGGGGGTAACACAGATACGCAGTATTTT

v_call: TRBV6-5
j_call: TRBJ2-3
d_call: TRBD1
clone_size: once
cdr3_aa: CASSRQGARKGTQYF
cdr3_nt: TGTGCCAGCAGCAGACAGGGGGCGAGGAAAGGTACGCAGTATTTT

v_call: TRBV29-1
j_call: TRBJ1-1
d_call: NA
clone_size: few
cdr3_aa: CSVAGRTGGDTEAFF
cdr3_nt: TGCAGCGTCGCTGGCCGGACGGGTGGGGACACTGAAGCTTTCTTT

v_call: TRBV20-1
j_call: TRBJ2-1
d_call: TRBD2
clone_size: NA
cdr3_aa: CSARDLGLVEFF
cdr3_nt: TGCAGTGCTAGAGATTTAGGACTAGTGGAGTTCTTC

v_call: TRBV2
j_call: TRBJ1-1
d_call: NA
clone_size: once
cdr3_aa: CAGSAQGSEAFF
cdr3_nt: TGTGCCGGCAGCGCCCAGGGCTCTGAAGCTTTCTTT

v_call: TRBV6-2/TRBV6-3
j_call: TRBJ2-3
d_call: NA
clone_size: few
cdr3_aa: CASSALAKEATDTQYF
cdr3_nt: TGTGCCAGCAGTGCCCTAGCGAAGGAGGCTACAGATACGCAGTATTTT

v_call: TRBV12-3/TRBV12-4
j_call: TRBJ2-1
d_call: NA
clone_size: NA
cdr3_aa: CASSTYTEQFF
cdr3_nt: TGTGCCAGCAGCACGTACACTGAGCAGTTCTTC

v_call: TRBV4-1
j_call: TRBJ2-1
d_call: NA
clone_size: few
cdr3_aa: CASSQEDGTLREQFF
cdr3_nt: TGCGCCAGCAGCCAAGAGGACGGGACCCTTAGAGAGCAGTTCTTC

v_call: TRBV10-3
j_call: TRBJ1-5
d_call: TRBD1
clone_size: few
cdr3_aa: CATRGTGLSNQPQHF
cdr3_nt: TGTGCCACCAGAGGGACAGGGCTTAGCAATCAGCCCCAGCATTTT

v_call: TRBV29-1
j_call: TRBJ1-2
d_call: TRBD1
clone_size: few
cdr3_aa: CSVQPRGRDYGYTF
cdr3_nt: TGCAGCGTTCAACCCAGGGGGCGCGACTATGGCTACACCTTC

v_call: TRBV5-1
j_call: TRBJ2-7
d_call: NA
clone_size: many
cdr3_aa: CASSLDITYEQYF
cdr3_nt: TGTGCCAGCAGCTTAGACATAACCTACGAGCAGTACTTC

v_call: TRBV6-6
j_call: TRBJ1-4
d_call: NA
clone_size: many
cdr3_aa: CASSSRVGSEKLFF
cdr3_nt: TGTGCCAGCAGTTCCAGGGTCGGGTCCGAAAAACTGTTTTTT

v_call: TRBV7-2
j_call: TRBJ1-5
d_call: NA
clone_size: few
cdr3_aa: CASSLGGSASYSNQPQHF
cdr3_nt: TGTGCCAGCAGCTTAGGTGGCAGTGCTTCGTATAGCAATCAGCCCCAGCATTTT

v_call: TRBV6-2/TRBV6-3
j_call: TRBJ2-1
d_call: TRBD2
clone_size: NA
cdr3_aa: CASLDSSSGGSSYNEQFF
cdr3_nt: TGTGCCAGCCTGGACAGTTCTAGCGGGGGATCCTCCTACAATGAGCAGTTCTTC

v_call: TRBV6-5
j_call: TRBJ1-1
d_call: TRBD1
clone_size: NA
cdr3_aa: CASSYSVTGGKTEAFF
cdr3_nt: TGTGCCAGCAGTTACTCGGTGACAGGGGGAAAAACTGAAGCTTTCTTT

v_call: TRBV28
j_call: TRBJ2-1
d_call: TRBD1
clone_size: few
cdr3_aa: CASSPQQGSPYNEQFF
cdr3_nt: TGTGCCAGCAGTCCACAACAGGGGTCCCCCTACAATGAGCAGTTCTTC

v_call: TRBV13
j_call: TRBJ1-2
d_call: NA
clone_size: NA
cdr3_aa: CASSLRAVSNYGYTF
cdr3_nt: TGTGCCAGCAGCTTAAGGGCAGTGTCAAACTATGGCTACACCTTC

v_call: TRBV7-2
j_call: TRBJ1-1
d_call: NA
clone_size: NA
cdr3_aa: CASSPEGGFTEAFF
cdr3_nt: TGTGCCAGCAGCCCAGAGGGGGGCTTTACTGAAGCTTTCTTT

v_call: TRBV13
j_call: TRBJ2-3
d_call: TRBD1
clone_size: few
cdr3_aa: CASSAETGPGDTQYF
cdr3_nt: TGTGCCAGCAGCGCCGAGACAGGGCCAGGAGATACGCAGTATTTT

v_call: TRBV12-3/TRBV12-4
j_call: TRBJ2-7
d_call: NA
clone_size: many
cdr3_aa: CASRSSGTLLGEQYF
cdr3_nt: TGTGCCAGCAGATCATCCGGGACACTCCTTGGCGAGCAGTACTTC

v_call: TRBV20-1
j_call: TRBJ2-4
d_call: NA
clone_size: NA
cdr3_aa: CSARDRVQGENIQYF
cdr3_nt: TGCAGTGCTAGAGATCGGGTCCAGGGCGAAAACATTCAGTACTTC

v_call: TRBV20-1
j_call: TRBJ1-6
d_call: NA
clone_size: few
cdr3_aa: CSARDTANSPLHF
cdr3_nt: TGCAGTGCTAGAGATACGGCTAATTCACCCCTCCACTTT

v_call: TRBV5-1
j_call: TRBJ1-1
d_call: NA
clone_size: NA
cdr3_aa: CASSLDSQSGEAFF
cdr3_nt: TGCGCCAGCAGCTTGGACAGCCAAAGCGGTGAAGCTTTCTTT

v_call: TRBV10-3
j_call: TRBJ2-7
d_call: TRBD1
clone_size: once
cdr3_aa: CAVSGDRGLDNEQYF
cdr3_nt: TGTGCCGTCAGTGGGGACAGGGGGTTGGACAATGAGCAGTACTTC

v_call: TRBV20-1
j_call: TRBJ1-5
d_call: NA
clone_size: NA
cdr3_aa: CSAPGRGLQPQHF
cdr3_nt: TGCAGTGCGCCGGGACGGGGGTTACAGCCCCAGCATTTT

v_call: TRBV29-1
j_call: TRBJ2-7
d_call: TRBD1
clone_size: NA
cdr3_aa: CSAQIRDRAFEQYF
cdr3_nt: TGCAGCGCCCAAATCCGGGACAGGGCGTTCGAGCAGTACTTC

v_call: TRBV2
j_call: TRBJ1-2
d_call: TRBD1
clone_size: NA
cdr3_aa: CASSELYGQGLGYGYTF
cdr3_nt: TGTGCCAGCAGTGAATTATACGGACAGGGCCTAGGCTATGGCTACACCTTC

v_call: TRBV12-3/TRBV12-4
j_call: TRBJ2-7
d_call: NA
clone_size: few
cdr3_aa: CASSPPTDRHQYF
cdr3_nt: TGTGCCAGCAGTCCACCAACCGACAGGCACCAGTACTTC

v_call: TRBV20-1
j_call: TRBJ1-1
d_call: NA
clone_size: NA
cdr3_aa: CSARVAGKNTEAFF
cdr3_nt: TGCAGTGCTAGAGTGGCCGGGAAGAACACTGAAGCTTTCTTT

v_call: TRBV6-5
j_call: TRBJ2-1
d_call: NA
clone_size: once
cdr3_aa: CASSYSGSDNEQFF
cdr3_nt: TGTGCCAGCAGTTACTCGGGGTCCGACAATGAGCAGTTCTTC

v_call: TRBV14
j_call: TRBJ1-5
d_call: NA
clone_size: NA
cdr3_aa: CASSQERESQPQHF
cdr3_nt: TGTGCCAGCAGCCAAGAGAGGGAGAGTCAGCCCCAGCATTTT

v_call: TRBV20-1
j_call: TRBJ1-2
d_call: NA
clone_size: NA
cdr3_aa: CSARVQSRGAYGYTF
cdr3_nt: TGCAGTGCTAGAGTCCAGTCAAGGGGGGCTTATGGCTACACCTTC

v_call: TRBV5-1
j_call: TRBJ2-7
d_call: TRBD1
clone_size: few
cdr3_aa: CASSPSGQGIHEQYF
cdr3_nt: TGCGCCAGCTCCCCGTCGGGACAGGGTATCCACGAGCAGTACTTC

v_call: TRBV11-1
j_call: TRBJ2-1
d_call: TRBD2
clone_size: few
cdr3_aa: CASSPRLAASYNEQFF
cdr3_nt: TGTGCCAGCAGTCCCAGACTAGCGGCCTCCTACAATGAGCAGTTCTTC

v_call: TRBV29-1
j_call: TRBJ2-7
d_call: NA
clone_size: many
cdr3_aa: CSVEDSRTEQYF
cdr3_nt: TGCAGCGTTGAGGATTCAAGAACCGAGCAGTACTTC

v_call: TRBV3-1
j_call: TRBJ2-7
d_call: TRBD1
clone_size: few
cdr3_aa: CASSQDRDRTYEQYF
cdr3_nt: TGTGCCAGCAGCCAAGACCGGGACAGGACCTACGAGCAGTACTTC

v_call: TRBV12-3/TRBV12-4
j_call: TRBJ1-1
d_call: TRBD1
clone_size: NA
cdr3_aa: CASSSSGTGYTEAFF
cdr3_nt: TGTGCCAGCAGTTCCTCCGGGACAGGCTACACTGAAGCTTTCTTT

v_call: TRBV6-5
j_call: TRBJ2-1
d_call: NA
clone_size: NA
cdr3_aa: CASSYRTGIGRNEQFF
cdr3_nt: TGTGCCAGCAGTTACCGAACCGGAATTGGTCGGAATGAGCAGTTCTTC